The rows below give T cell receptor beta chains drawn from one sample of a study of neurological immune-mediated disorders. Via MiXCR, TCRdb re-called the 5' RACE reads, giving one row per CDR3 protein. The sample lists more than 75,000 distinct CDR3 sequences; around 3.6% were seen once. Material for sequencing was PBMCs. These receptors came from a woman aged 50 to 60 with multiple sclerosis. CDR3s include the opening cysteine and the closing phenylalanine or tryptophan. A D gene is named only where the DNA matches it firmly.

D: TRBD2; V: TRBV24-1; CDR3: CATSDPLAGGSQRYTDTQYF
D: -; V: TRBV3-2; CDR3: CASSQDDSGREPFF
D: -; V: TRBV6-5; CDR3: CASRPIHENNEKLFF
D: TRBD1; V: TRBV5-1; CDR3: CASSGDRDSPLHF
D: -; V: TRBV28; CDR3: CASSPAGSRTEAFF
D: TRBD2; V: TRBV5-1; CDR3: CASSLTSADWDEQFF
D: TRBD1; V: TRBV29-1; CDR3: CSVVGGDRAYEQYF
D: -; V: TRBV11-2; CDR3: CASSLDPGPNSPLHF
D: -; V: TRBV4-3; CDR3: CASSQVHGGPTDTQYF
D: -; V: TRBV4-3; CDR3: CASSQDTAYYGYTF
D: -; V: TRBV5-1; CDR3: CASSLVGVRSTDTQYF
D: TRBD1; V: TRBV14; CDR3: CASSRSGQVREKLFF
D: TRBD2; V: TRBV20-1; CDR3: CSAWGLANEQFF
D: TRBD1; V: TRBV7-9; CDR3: CASSSQGEIGQPQHF
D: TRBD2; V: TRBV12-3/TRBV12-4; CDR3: CASSLAGGPREQYF
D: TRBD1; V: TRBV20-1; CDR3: CSATPLGTGVYGYTF
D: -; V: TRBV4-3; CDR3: CASSQAPGTGSGNSPLHF
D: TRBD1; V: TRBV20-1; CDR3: CSARGTGWDNSPLHF
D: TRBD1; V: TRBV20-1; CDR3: CSAREPGQGIYEQYF
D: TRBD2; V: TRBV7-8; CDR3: CASSFPGGGGDEQFF
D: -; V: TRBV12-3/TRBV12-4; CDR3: CASSSVIHEAFF
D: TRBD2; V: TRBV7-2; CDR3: CASSYERGTTYEQYF
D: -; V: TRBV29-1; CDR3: CSVLKGARANEQFF
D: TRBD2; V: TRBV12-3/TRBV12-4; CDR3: CASSFLTGGPKETQYF
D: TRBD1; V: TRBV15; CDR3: CATSGQGGYNEQFF
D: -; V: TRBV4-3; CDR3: CASSQEDAGTDTQYF
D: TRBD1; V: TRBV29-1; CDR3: CSARGAYGYTF